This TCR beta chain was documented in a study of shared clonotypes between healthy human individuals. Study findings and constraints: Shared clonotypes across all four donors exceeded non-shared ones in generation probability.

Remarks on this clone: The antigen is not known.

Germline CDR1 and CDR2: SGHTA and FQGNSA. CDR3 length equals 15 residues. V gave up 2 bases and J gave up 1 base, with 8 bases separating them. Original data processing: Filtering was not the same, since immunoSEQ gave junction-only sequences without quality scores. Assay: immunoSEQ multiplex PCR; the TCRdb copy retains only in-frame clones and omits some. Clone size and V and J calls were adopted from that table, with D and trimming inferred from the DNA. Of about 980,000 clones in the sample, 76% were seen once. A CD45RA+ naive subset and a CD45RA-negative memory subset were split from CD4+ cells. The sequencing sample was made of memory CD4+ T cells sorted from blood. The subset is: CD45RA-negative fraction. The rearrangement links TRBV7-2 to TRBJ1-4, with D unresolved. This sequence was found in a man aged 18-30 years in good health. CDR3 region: CASSLFGVTNEKLFF. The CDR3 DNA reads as TGTGCCAGCAGCTTATTCGGGGTAACTAATGAAAAACTGTTTTTT.